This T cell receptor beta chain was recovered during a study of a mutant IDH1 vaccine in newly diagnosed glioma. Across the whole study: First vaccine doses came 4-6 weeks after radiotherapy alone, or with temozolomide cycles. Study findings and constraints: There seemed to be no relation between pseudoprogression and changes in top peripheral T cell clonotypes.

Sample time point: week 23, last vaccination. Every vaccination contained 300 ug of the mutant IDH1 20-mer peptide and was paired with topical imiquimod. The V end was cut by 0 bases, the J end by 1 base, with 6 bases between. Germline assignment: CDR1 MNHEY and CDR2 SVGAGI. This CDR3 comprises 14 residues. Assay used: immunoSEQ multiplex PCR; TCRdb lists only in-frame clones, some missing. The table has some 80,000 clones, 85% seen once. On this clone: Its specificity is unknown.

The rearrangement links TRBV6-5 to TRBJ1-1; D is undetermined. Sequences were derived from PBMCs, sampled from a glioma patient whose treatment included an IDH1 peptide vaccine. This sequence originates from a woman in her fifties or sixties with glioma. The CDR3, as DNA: TGTGCCAGCAGTTACTCACCGGGGAACACTGAAGCTTTCTTT. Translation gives CASSYSPGNTEAFF.